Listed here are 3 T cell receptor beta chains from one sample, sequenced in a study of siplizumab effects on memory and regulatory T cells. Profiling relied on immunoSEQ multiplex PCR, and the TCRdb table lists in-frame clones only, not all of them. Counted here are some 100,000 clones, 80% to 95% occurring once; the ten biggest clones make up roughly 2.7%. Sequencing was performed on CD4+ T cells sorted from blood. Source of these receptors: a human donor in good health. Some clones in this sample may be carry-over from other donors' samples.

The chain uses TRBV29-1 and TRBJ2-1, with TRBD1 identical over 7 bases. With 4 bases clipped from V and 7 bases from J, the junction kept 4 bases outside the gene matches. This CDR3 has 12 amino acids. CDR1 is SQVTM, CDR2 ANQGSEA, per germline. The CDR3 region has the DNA TGCAGCGTTGGAGACAGGGAGAATGAGCAGTTCTTC. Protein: CSVGDRENEQFF.

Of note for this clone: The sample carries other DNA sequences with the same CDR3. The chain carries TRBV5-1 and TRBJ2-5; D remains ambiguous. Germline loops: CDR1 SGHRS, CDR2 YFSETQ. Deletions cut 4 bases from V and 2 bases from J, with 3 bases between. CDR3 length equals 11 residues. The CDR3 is CASSLQETQYF. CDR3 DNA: TGCGCCAGCAGCCTTCAAGAGACCCAGTACTTC. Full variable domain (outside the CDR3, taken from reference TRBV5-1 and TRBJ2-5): KAGVTQTPRYLIKTRGQQVTLSCSPISGHRSVSWYQQTPGQGLQFLFEYFSETQRNKGNFPGRFSGRQFSNSRSEMNVSTLELGDSALYLCASSLQETQYFGPGTRLLVL.

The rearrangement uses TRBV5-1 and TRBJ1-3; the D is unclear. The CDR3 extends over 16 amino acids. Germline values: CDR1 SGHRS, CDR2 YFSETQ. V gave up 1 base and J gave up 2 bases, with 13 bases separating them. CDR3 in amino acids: CASSLQVIDPGNTIYF. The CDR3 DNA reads TGCGCCAGCAGCTTGCAGGTGATAGATCCTGGAAACACCATATATTTT.